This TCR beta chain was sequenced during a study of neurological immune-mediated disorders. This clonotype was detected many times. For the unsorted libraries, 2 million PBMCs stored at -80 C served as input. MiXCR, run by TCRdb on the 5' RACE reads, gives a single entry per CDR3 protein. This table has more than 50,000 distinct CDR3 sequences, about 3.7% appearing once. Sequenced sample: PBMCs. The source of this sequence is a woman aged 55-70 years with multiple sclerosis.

The CDR3 region is CSARTVLGQNNSPLHF. The CDR3 bases are TGCAGTGCCAGGACGGTCCTGGGACAGAATAATTCACCCCTCCACTTT. V usage is TRBV20-1 and J usage is TRBJ1-6; 7 bases agree with TRBD1. Germline values: CDR1 DFQATT, CDR2 SNEGSKA (reference sequence). There are 16 residues in the CDR3. The ends lost 6 bases at V and 5 bases at J; junction bases unmatched: 13.